This T cell receptor (beta chain) was found in a study of blood T cell repertoires in COVID-19. Study summary: Italy, Spain and the United States were the sources of the convalescent and acute COVID-19 samples. Sample material is recorded as cDNA or gDNA derived from T cells, B-cell-depleted T cells, or PBMCs.

While infection was still active, Seattle patients were enrolled and then followed longitudinally. CDR3 length: 13 amino acids. V shed 2 bases and J shed 0 bases, with 3 bases lying between them. CDR1 is SGHTA and CDR2 is FQGNSA in the germline V gene. In the authors' workflow: Scientists estimated how many nucleated cells there were by amplifying reference gene primers. Method: immunoSEQ multiplex PCR; TCRdb's copy keeps in-frame clones and lacks some. The V and J calls and clone size come from that table; D and trimming were worked out from the DNA. The data contain more than 300,000 clones, 70% to 90% of them seen just once; the ten biggest clones take up 8% to 13%.

This receptor was identified in a woman between 25 and 40 years old with COVID-19, enrolled during active disease. Sequencing input: peripheral blood. The chain carries TRBV7-2 and TRBJ2-3; D is unresolved. The CDR3, as DNA: TGTGCCAGCAGCTTATCTAGCACAGATACGCAGTATTTT. This sequence encodes CASSLSSTDTQYF.